One sample yielded the 8 T cell receptor beta chains listed below, sequenced in a study of cytomegalovirus exposure and HLA in healthy donors. The PCR ran on 60 Vbeta and 13 Jbeta primers. The data were produced by immunoSEQ multiplex PCR, yet TCRdb's version contains in-frame clones alone and is incomplete. The profile shows around 99,000 clones, more than 70% of them singletons. Sequencing was carried out using PBMCs. The source of these receptors is a man younger than 35 in good health and CMV-seronegative.

J is TRBJ1-5 and V is TRBV18; 9 nucleotides match TRBD1. There are 15 residues in the CDR3. Unmatched junction bases numbered 6, after V lost 3 bases and J lost 6 bases. The V gene's germline CDR1 is KGHSH and CDR2 LQKENI. CDR3 sequence reads: CASSPFGTGTQPQHF. CDR3 nucleotide sequence: TGTGCCAGCTCACCGTTCGGGACAGGGACTCAGCCCCAGCATTTT. The full variable domain, rest sourced from reference TRBV18 and TRBJ1-5, is NAGVMQNPRHLVRRRGQEARLRCSPMKGHSHVYWYRQLPEEGLKFMVYLQKENIIDESGMPKERFSAEFPKEGPSILRIQQVVRGDSAAYFCASSPFGTGTQPQHFGDGTRLSIL.

This clone occurred once. The V call is TRBV6-5, the J call TRBJ1-5; D not certain. The CDR3 length is 9 residues. In germline, CDR1 is MNHEY, CDR2 SVGAGI. V lost 8 bases and J lost 9, with 5 bases in between. The CDR3 nucleotides are TGTGCCAGCCCGTTGCCCCAGCATTTT. Its translation is CASPLPQHF.

This chain connects TRBV19 to TRBJ2-7, with 7 bases that match TRBD1. Germline lookup yields CDR1 LNHDA and CDR2 SQIVND (reference sequence). This CDR3 is built from 14 residues. Trimming removed 5 bases from V and 2 bases from J; junction bases left unmatched: 6. The CDR3 DNA reads TGTGCCAGTAGTCCCCGACAGGGTACCTACGAGCAGTACTTC. This translates into CASSPRQGTYEQYF.

In the case of this clone: Other DNA sequences in this sample translate to the same CDR3. The chain carries TRBV5-1 and TRBJ2-7; possible D gene TRBD1, 6 bases. V was clipped by 2 bases and J by 0 bases, with 9 bases between them. The CDR3 spans 14 residues. The germline gives CDR1 SGHRS, CDR2 YFSETQ. CDR3 DNA: TGCGCCAGCAGCTTAACAGGGTCCTCCTACGAGCAGTACTTC. Translation gives CASSLTGSSYEQYF.

The gene calls are TRBV5-1 and TRBJ2-2, with D perhaps matching TRBD1 (6 bases). The germline gives CDR1 SGHRS, CDR2 YFSETQ. The CDR3 totals 15 residues. Trimming took off 1 base at V and 2 bases at J, with 9 bases between the two ends. CDR3 in amino acids: CASSLHRDNTGELFF. In DNA form, the CDR3 reads TGCGCCAGCAGCTTGCACAGGGATAACACCGGGGAGCTGTTTTTT. The full variable domain, in which reference TRBV5-1 and TRBJ2-2 provide the parts outside the CDR3, is KAGVTQTPRYLIKTRGQQVTLSCSPISGHRSVSWYQQTPGQGLQFLFEYFSETQRNKGNFPGRFSGRQFSNSRSEMNVSTLELGDSALYLCASSLHRDNTGELFFGEGSRLTVL.

The J gene is TRBJ1-2, the V gene TRBV4-1; maybe TRBD1 (5 bases). CDR1 is MGHRA and CDR2 is YSYEKL in the germline V gene. This CDR3 has 13 residues. The V end was cut by 0 bases, the J end by 8 bases, with 10 bases between. This CDR3 reads CASSQEPGYGYTF. DNA of the CDR3: TGCGCCAGCAGCCAAGAACCAGGGTACGGCTACACCTTC.

The V call is TRBV9, the J call TRBJ2-5, with 8 bases aligning to TRBD2. In germline, CDR1 is SGDLS, CDR2 YYNGEE. The V gene end was trimmed by 8 bases and the J gene end by 5 bases; junction bases not matched to a gene: 11. The CDR3 loop spans 14 amino acids. The DNA for the CDR3 is TGTGCCAGTGGGCGGGGGGCCTTACTGGAGACCCAGTACTTC. This gives the protein CASGRGALLETQYF.

V is TRBV10-3 and J is TRBJ2-3, with D tentatively TRBD2 (6 bases). V shed 5 bases and J shed 1 base, with 7 bases lying between them. Germline V gene sequence: CDR1 ENHRY, CDR2 SYGVKD. CDR3 length: 13 residues. The CDR3 is CAISSGGTDTQYF. The CDR3 DNA is TGTGCCATCAGTTCGGGGGGCACAGATACGCAGTATTTT.